The 8 T cell receptor beta chains listed next were all sequenced from one sample in a study of cytomegalovirus exposure and HLA in healthy donors. With 60 Vbeta and 13 Jbeta primers, the PCR was carried out. Data came from immunoSEQ multiplex PCR; TCRdb stores just in-frame clones and leaves some out. The sample includes about 150,000 clones, roughly 10% seen only once; the top ten take 1.8%. The specimen sequenced was PBMCs. These receptors all stem from a man in his fifties or sixties in good health and CMV-seronegative.

The V gene is TRBV30, the J gene TRBJ2-1; D perhaps matches TRBD2 (6 bases). Germline assignment: CDR1 GTSNPN and CDR2 SVGIG (reference sequence). The germline V and J ends were trimmed by 1 base and 8 bases, with 9 bases remaining between them. The CDR3 loop spans 12 amino acids. CDR3 DNA sequence: TGTGCCTGGAGTGCCGGGGGAGATGAGCAGTTCTTC. Translating it yields CAWSAGGDEQFF.

V gene TRBV29-1 combines with J gene TRBJ2-1; 10 bases agree with TRBD1. The CDR3 is 15 residues long. Germline CDR1 reads SQVTM; CDR2 reads ANQGSEA. The CDR3 bases are TGCATCGTGGGGGAGACAGGGGGCGTCCCCAATGAGCAGTTCTTC. Its protein product is CIVGETGGVPNEQFF.

This clone has just a few counts. The chain is built from TRBV7-2 and TRBJ1-4, with 10 bases that match TRBD1. V was clipped by 6 bases and J by 6 bases; unmatched bases: 10. CDR3 size: 16 residues. In germline, CDR1 is SGHTA, CDR2 FQGNSA. The CDR3 sequence is CASRQDRGILHEKLFF. CDR3 nucleotides: TGTGCCAGCAGACAGGACAGGGGGATCCTCCATGAAAAACTGTTTTTT. The full variable domain, rest sourced from reference TRBV7-2 and TRBJ1-4, is GAGVSQSPSNKVTEKGKDVELRCDPISGHTALYWYRQSLGQGLEFLIYFQGNSAPDKSGLPSDRFSAERTGGSVSTLTIQRTQQEDSAVYLCASRQDRGILHEKLFFGSGTQLSVL.

This chain joins TRBV28 and TRBJ2-7, with 8 bases fitting TRBD2. From germline, CDR1 is MDHEN and CDR2 SYDVKM. This CDR3 comprises 15 residues. The junction had 7 bases not matched to a gene; V was cut back by 3 bases and J by 3 bases. CDR3 nucleotides: TGTGCCAGCAGTTTTAGCGGGGAACAAAACTACGAGCAGTACTTC. Amino acids: CASSFSGEQNYEQYF.

The rearrangement links TRBV21-1 to TRBJ1-1; the DNA was not used to check the table's D call, TRBD1. TRBV21-1 is assigned pseudogene status. This CDR3 contains 16 residues. Here the CDR3 reads CASSPPRRRGNTEAFF. The DNA for the CDR3 is TGTGCCAGCAGCCCTCCCCGTCGCAGGGGGAACACTGAAGCTTTCTTT.

This chain links TRBV11-2 with TRBJ2-7, with 11 bases lining up with TRBD1. The CDR3 is 18 amino acids. V dropped 4 bases and J dropped 0; count of bases not matched to a gene: 11. Per the germline V gene, CDR1 is SGHAT and CDR2 is FQNNGV. This chain's CDR3 is CASSSGTGGLAYSYEQYF. DNA for the CDR3: TGTGCCAGCAGCTCTGGGACAGGGGGACTAGCCTACTCCTACGAGCAGTACTTC.

CDR3 nucleotides: TGTGCCAGCAGCCAAGGCCTCGGTCTGAGCTACGAGCAGTACTTC. This sequence encodes CASSQGLGLSYEQYF. V is TRBV14 and J is TRBJ2-7; D not resolved. The V gene lost 1 base and the J gene lost 3 bases, with 13 bases spanning the gap. This CDR3 region has 15 residues. The germline V gene has CDR1 SGHDN and CDR2 FVKESK.

In its sample, this clone was seen a few times. The CDR3 nucleotides are TGTGCCAGCAGTCCAGGACAGGGGGCAATCGGGGAGCTGTTTTTT. Translation gives CASSPGQGAIGELFF. V gene TRBV6-5 combines with J gene TRBJ2-2, with 11 positions matching TRBD1. V shed 5 bases, J shed 7 bases, and the junction held 6 bases outside the gene matches. The CDR3 has 15 amino acids. Germline lookup yields CDR1 MNHEY and CDR2 SVGAGI.